The 20 T cell receptor beta chains below all came from one sample that was sequenced in a study of OX40 agonist ivuxolimab in advanced cancers. Produced via immunoSEQ multiplex PCR; TCRdb's table is partial and in-frame only. The table includes about 58,000 clones, 82% detected once. Material: CD4+ or CD8+ T cells sorted from blood, obtained in a trial of the OX40 agonist ivuxolimab. These receptors all stem from an adult with an advanced solid tumor such as melanoma, head and neck, liver or kidney cancer.

The chain combines TRBV10-3 with TRBJ1-5; D gene unclear. Germline V gene lookup returns CDR1 ENHRY and CDR2 SYGVKD. V lost 5 bases, J lost 0 bases, and 8 bases lay in between. This CDR3 has 14 residues. The CDR3 loop reads CAISSEYSNQPQHF. CDR3 coding DNA: TGTGCCATCAGTTCGGAGTATAGCAATCAGCCCCAGCATTTT.

This clone was recorded once. CDR3 in DNA: TGTGCCACCAGACAGGTGAACTATGGCTACACCTTC. Its protein product is CATRQVNYGYTF. The rearrangement joins TRBV6-5 to TRBJ1-2; D possibly corresponds to TRBD1 (6 bases). The CDR3 contains 12 residues. V was pared by 10 bases and J by 2 bases, with 11 bases between. The V gene's germline CDR1 is MNHEY and CDR2 SVGAGI.

The chain links TRBV29-1 to TRBJ2-3, with 8 bases lining up with TRBD2. The CDR3 sequence is 13 residues long. CDR1 SQVTM and CDR2 ANQGSEA come from the germline V gene. The J segment lost 6 bases and the V segment lost 4 bases, leaving 6 bases of the junction unmatched. CDR3 region: CSVGSGALDTQYF. The CDR3 DNA is TGCAGCGTTGGTAGCGGGGCTCTTGATACGCAGTATTTT.

This chain connects TRBV9 to TRBJ2-5; perhaps D is TRBD1 or TRBD2 (5 bases each). Deletions cut 1 base from V and 1 base from J, with 11 bases between. CDR3 size: 15 residues. Germline V gene sequence: CDR1 SGDLS, CDR2 YYNGEE. This chain's CDR3 is CASSVQPGPQETQYF. DNA of the CDR3: TGTGCCAGCAGCGTACAACCGGGACCCCAAGAGACCCAGTACTTC.

V gene TRBV7-2 combines with J gene TRBJ2-3, with a tentative D call TRBD2 (6 bases). Between the trimmed V and J ends, which lost 3 bases and 2 bases, there was a span of 12 bases. CDR1 and CDR2 (germline): SGHTA, FQGNSA. CDR3 length equals 15 residues. The CDR3 reads CASSFNGEATDTQYF. CDR3 bases: TGTGCCAGCAGCTTTAACGGGGAGGCCACAGATACGCAGTATTTT.

By share of the sample, this clone is medium-sized. This specimen includes other DNA sequences encoding the same CDR3. This sequence joins TRBV6-4 and TRBJ1-4, with D hard to call. V dropped 4 bases and J dropped 6 bases, with 9 bases sitting between them. The CDR3 sequence is 13 residues long. Germline V gene data show CDR1 as MRHNA and CDR2 as SNTAGT. The CDR3 loop is CASSAGRDEKLFF. CDR3 DNA sequence: TGTGCCAGCAGTGCGGGCCGGGATGAAAAACTGTTTTTT.

The rearrangement links TRBV6-6 to TRBJ1-4, with D hard to call. V lost 5 bases and J lost 0, with 7 bases in between. CDR3 size: 14 residues. The germline gives CDR1 MNHNY, CDR2 SVGAGI (reference sequence). For the CDR3, the DNA is TGTGCCAGCAGTACGGGGACAACTAATGAAAAACTGTTTTTT. This translates into CASSTGTTNEKLFF.

V gene TRBV9 combines with J gene TRBJ1-6; 7 bases are shared with TRBD1. This CDR3 spans 14 amino acids. The junction had 4 bases not matched to a gene; V was cut back by 0 bases and J by 10 bases. The germline V gene has CDR1 SGDLS and CDR2 YYNGEE. The DNA for the CDR3 is TGTGCCAGCAGCGTAGACGACAGGGAGTCACCCCTCCACTTT. It encodes CASSVDDRESPLHF.

V usage is TRBV19 and J usage is TRBJ1-2; D is perhaps TRBD1 (6 bases). This CDR3 has 15 residues. Germline V lookup: CDR1 LNHDA, CDR2 SQIVND (reference sequence). V lost 7 bases to trimming and J lost 4 bases, with 19 bases between them. The CDR3 protein is CASMGGAGVSYGYTF. CDR3 bases: TGTGCCAGTATGGGCGGGGCAGGGGTGAGCTATGGCTACACCTTC.

The table lists this clone with a count of one. CDR3 amino acids: CASRDGLAGRDEQFF. For the CDR3, the DNA is TGTGCCAGCAGGGACGGACTAGCGGGGAGGGATGAGCAGTTCTTC. The chain carries TRBV13 and TRBJ2-1, with 12 positions matching TRBD2. V shed 6 bases and J 8 bases; nucleotides not matched to a gene: 8. Germline V gives CDR1 PRHDT, CDR2 FYEKMQ (reference sequence). The length of the CDR3 is 15 residues.

The rearrangement links TRBV10-3 to TRBJ2-3; 7 positions agree with TRBD2. CDR1 and CDR2 from the germline V gene are ENHRY and SYGVKD. The J segment lost 4 bases and the V segment lost 0 bases, leaving 7 bases of the junction unmatched. This CDR3 is 16 amino acids long. This CDR3 reads CAISESSGLEADTQYF. Written as DNA, the CDR3 is TGTGCCATCAGTGAGTCCTCCGGACTAGAAGCAGATACGCAGTATTTT.

The chain couples TRBV27 to TRBJ2-7; unclear D gene. The ends were cut back, 8 bases at V and 4 bases at J, with 27 bases in the middle. CDR3 length equals 17 residues. Germline V gene lookup returns CDR1 MNHEY and CDR2 SMNVEV (reference sequence). The CDR3: CASSVRVFPSVRYEQYF. The CDR3, as DNA: TGTGCCAGCTCGGTTAGGGTCTTTCCGTCCGTCCGGTACGAGCAGTACTTC.

This sequence joins TRBV30 and TRBJ2-1; D remains unclear. The germline V gene encodes CDR1 GTSNPN and CDR2 SVGIG (reference sequence). With 4 bases removed from V and 4 bases from J, the gap between germline ends came to 5 bases. This CDR3 spans 11 amino acids. CDR3 bases: TGTGCCTGGATGCAATACAATGAGCAGTTCTTC. It encodes CAWMQYNEQFF.

This clone was recorded once. The chain couples TRBV6-5 to TRBJ1-2, with 7 bases that match TRBD1. The CDR3 totals 14 residues. From germline, CDR1 is MNHEY and CDR2 SVGAGI. With 0 bases clipped from V and 8 bases from J, the junction kept 6 bases outside the gene matches. The CDR3 loop is CASSYSDRNVGYTF. CDR3 DNA: TGTGCCAGCAGTTACTCGGACAGGAACGTCGGCTACACCTTC.

The chain uses TRBV7-6 and TRBJ2-1; 11 nucleotides line up with TRBD2. The J segment lost 0 bases and the V segment lost 1 base, leaving 2 bases of the junction unmatched. The CDR3 is 17 amino acids. Germline-derived CDR1 and CDR2 are SGHVS and FNYEAQ. The CDR3 sequence: CASSLDTSGSSYNEQFF. CDR3 DNA: TGTGCCAGCAGCTTAGATACTAGCGGGAGCTCCTACAATGAGCAGTTCTTC.

The chain has TRBV5-1 and TRBJ2-2; 11 bases agree with TRBD1. The germline gives CDR1 SGHRS, CDR2 YFSETQ. V shed 4 bases and J 3 bases; nucleotides not matched to a gene: 2. CDR3 length equals 15 residues. The CDR3 region is CASSRDRGDTGELFF. The CDR3, as DNA: TGCGCCAGCAGCCGGGACAGGGGGGACACCGGGGAGCTGTTTTTT.

The chain employs TRBV30 and TRBJ1-2, with a possible D match to TRBD1 (6 bases). V lost 6 bases and J lost 4, with 9 bases in between. CDR3 length: 11 amino acids. Germline lookup yields CDR1 GTSNPN and CDR2 SVGIG (reference sequence). CDR3 nucleotide sequence: TGTGCCTGTGGACAGATCTATGGCTACACCTTC. It codes for CACGQIYGYTF. Supplemented by reference TRBV30 and TRBJ1-2, the full variable domain reads SQTIHQWPATLVQPVGSPLSLECTVEGTSNPNLYWYRQAAGRGLQLLFYSVGIGQISSEVPQNLSASRPQDRQFILSSKKLLLSDSGFYLCACGQIYGYTFGSGTRLTVV.

The chain recombines TRBV30 with TRBJ1-1, with D unresolved. This CDR3 is 13 amino acids long. The ends were cut back, 0 bases at V and 4 bases at J, with 9 bases in the middle. CDR1 is GTSNPN, CDR2 SVGIG, per germline (reference sequence). The CDR3 is CAWSVQDFTEAFF. For the CDR3, the DNA is TGTGCCTGGAGTGTCCAGGACTTCACTGAAGCTTTCTTT.

The chain employs TRBV5-1 and TRBJ2-4; 10 bases map to TRBD1. Germline V gene lookup returns CDR1 SGHRS and CDR2 YFSETQ. J gave up 6 bases and V 6 bases, and 6 bases lay outside the gene matches. This CDR3 is built from 14 residues. The CDR3 coding sequence is TGCGCCAGCACCGAACGGACAGGGGGAAACATTCAGTACTTC. Its protein product is CASTERTGGNIQYF. The full variable domain, rest sourced from reference TRBV5-1 and TRBJ2-4, is KAGVTQTPRYLIKTRGQQVTLSCSPISGHRSVSWYQQTPGQGLQFLFEYFSETQRNKGNFPGRFSGRQFSNSRSEMNVSTLELGDSALYLCASTERTGGNIQYFGAGTRLSVL.

For this clone: The same CDR3 arises from other DNA sequences in this sample as well. V is TRBV7-3 and J is TRBJ2-2; TRBD1 matches at 8 bases. J lost 0 bases, V lost 2 bases, and 2 bases had no gene match. The germline gives CDR1 SGHTA, CDR2 FQGTGA. The CDR3 length is 16 residues. DNA of the CDR3: TGTGCCAGCAGCTTAGCAGGGGGCCCGAACACCGGGGAGCTGTTTTTT. Translated, it gives CASSLAGGPNTGELFF.